These 32 T cell receptor beta chains originate from one sample sequenced in a study of shared T cell receptors in the human thymus. Using immunoSEQ multiplex PCR, the repertoire was profiled, and TCRdb retains in-frame clones only, with some absent. The repertoire consists of hundreds of thousands of clones, with approximately 87% occurring once and the leading ten covering about 0.01%. These data also featured in a second study, about human thymus T cells.

The sequenced material came from thymocytes. All receptors derive from a boy in the first two years of life with a congenital heart defect.

The chain links TRBV10-3 to TRBJ2-1, with D possibly TRBD1 on 5 matching bases. V was cut by 6 bases and J by 7 bases, with 22 bases left in between. Germline V gene sequence: CDR1 ENHRY, CDR2 SYGVKD. This CDR3 spans 16 amino acids. CDR3 bases: TGTGCCATCAGGACCCGTCTAAGCCGGAAGGGGAATGAGCAGTTCTTC. Amino acid sequence: CAIRTRLSRKGNEQFF.

The V gene is TRBV10-1, the J gene TRBJ2-1; 7 nucleotides align to TRBD2. This CDR3 is built from 16 residues. V shed 3 bases and J 0 bases; nucleotides not matched to a gene: 5. From germline, CDR1 is WNHNN and CDR2 SYGVQD (reference sequence). The CDR3 loop reads CASSDPGGSSYNEQFF. Here the CDR3 DNA reads TGCGCCAGCAGTGACCCGGGGGGAAGCTCCTACAATGAGCAGTTCTTC.

The J gene is TRBJ2-7, the V gene TRBV2; 9 bases match TRBD1. This CDR3 has 12 amino acids. CDR1 and CDR2 from the germline V gene are SNHLY and FYNNEI. The trim removed 10 bases at V and 2 bases at J, leaving 3 bases unmatched. Here the CDR3 reads CAMTGGAYEQYF. As DNA, the CDR3 is TGTGCCATGACAGGGGGAGCCTACGAGCAGTACTTC.

The V call is TRBV27, the J call TRBJ2-1; a weak D match, TRBD2 (7 bases). The CDR3 has 16 amino acids. Trimming left V 2 bases short and J 7 bases short, with 18 bases between. The germline V gene encodes CDR1 MNHEY and CDR2 SMNVEV (reference sequence). In DNA, the CDR3 is TGTGCCAGCAGTTTAGCCCCCTCAAGGGGGGGGAATGAGCAGTTCTTC. Translating it yields CASSLAPSRGGNEQFF.

The chain combines TRBV28 with TRBJ1-2; D not resolved. CDR1 MDHEN and CDR2 SYDVKM come from the germline V gene. The V end was cut by 2 bases, the J end by 1 base, with 8 bases between. CDR3 length: 14 amino acids. The CDR3 region has the DNA TGTGCCAGCAGTTTACCACATATTAACTATGGCTACACCTTC. This translates into CASSLPHINYGYTF.

This clone has a single count. The same CDR3 arises from other DNA sequences in this sample as well. The chain is built from TRBV15 and TRBJ1-5; D may be TRBD1 (6 bases). This CDR3 spans 19 amino acids. In germline, CDR1 is LNHNV, CDR2 YYDKDF (reference sequence). V lost 2 bases, J lost 0 bases, and 20 bases lay in between. Here the CDR3 DNA reads TGTGCCACCAGCAGATGGGGGGGGCAGGGTCCGCTTAGCAATCAGCCCCAGCATTTT. It yields the protein CATSRWGGQGPLSNQPQHF.

This chain joins TRBV7-6 and TRBJ2-3, with 7 bases identical to TRBD1. The CDR3 loop spans 15 amino acids. CDR1 is SGHVS, CDR2 FNYEAQ, per germline. V trimming: 5 bases; J trimming: 5 bases; junction bases outside the gene matches: 10. This CDR3 reads CASSLLDRLLDTQYF. CDR3 sequence (DNA): TGTGCCAGCAGCCTCCTGGACAGGCTTTTAGATACGCAGTATTTT.

The V and J genes are TRBV25-1 and TRBJ1-1, with D maybe TRBD1 (6 bases). This CDR3 has 15 amino acids. The ends were cut back, 3 bases at V and 4 bases at J, with 15 bases in the middle. Germline V gives CDR1 MGHDK, CDR2 SYGVNS. CDR3 coding DNA: TGTGCCAGCAGTGAGTCGGGCAGGGGTGGCACTGAAGCTTTCTTT. Translated, it gives CASSESGRGGTEAFF.

The chain uses TRBV29-1 and TRBJ2-1; 9 nucleotides line up with TRBD2. The V gene's germline CDR1 is SQVTM and CDR2 ANQGSEA. After removal of 8 bases from V and 5 bases from J, the junction contained 10 bases not matched to a gene. The CDR3 loop spans 14 amino acids. This CDR3 reads CSPLLAGLDNEQFF. In DNA, the CDR3 is TGCAGCCCTTTACTAGCGGGCCTAGACAATGAGCAGTTCTTC.

The CDR3 DNA is TGTGCCAGCAGCTCCCGAAGGAGCTCCTACGAGCAGTACTTC. Its translation is CASSSRRSSYEQYF. The rearrangement joins TRBV11-2 to TRBJ2-7; no definite D call. Germline CDR1 is SGHAT and CDR2 is FQNNGV. The germline V and J ends were trimmed by 4 bases and 0 bases, with 10 bases remaining between them. The CDR3 covers 14 residues.

V and J are TRBV5-1 and TRBJ2-3, with TRBD1 matching 9 bases. This CDR3 is built from 20 residues. Germline trimming cut 4 bases from V and 4 bases from J; bases unmatched to any gene: 22. CDR1 SGHRS and CDR2 YFSETQ come from the germline V gene. Written as DNA, the CDR3 is TGCGCCAGCAGCCATAAGTCCTTACCACCGGGACAGGGCTCCGCAGATACGCAGTATTTT. It specifies CASSHKSLPPGQGSADTQYF. The complete variable domain, with remaining parts taken from reference TRBV5-1 and TRBJ2-3, reads KAGVTQTPRYLIKTRGQQVTLSCSPISGHRSVSWYQQTPGQGLQFLFEYFSETQRNKGNFPGRFSGRQFSNSRSEMNVSTLELGDSALYLCASSHKSLPPGQGSADTQYFGPGTRLTVL.

Written as DNA, the CDR3 is TGCAGCGTTGGGCGGGGAGCCGGGGGCTACACCTTC. Its translation: CSVGRGAGGYTF. This chain uses TRBV29-1 with TRBJ1-2, with D unclear. The CDR3 is 12 residues long. Trimming took 4 bases from V and 8 from J, leaving 14 bases between them. Germline V gene lookup returns CDR1 SQVTM and CDR2 ANQGSEA.

The chain couples TRBV13 to TRBJ2-3; 7 bases are shared with TRBD1. Trimming cost V 1 base and J 4 bases; bases outside gene matches: 8. The CDR3 has 16 residues. From germline, CDR1 is PRHDT and CDR2 FYEKMQ (reference sequence). The CDR3 sequence is CASSLVRQGESDTQYF. The CDR3 coding sequence is TGTGCCAGCAGCTTAGTGCGTCAGGGGGAGTCAGATACGCAGTATTTT.

The chain carries TRBV7-2 and TRBJ2-7, with D hard to call. Trimming took off 5 bases at V and 1 base at J, with 24 bases between the two ends. The germline CDR1 and CDR2 sequences are SGHTA and FQGNSA. The CDR3 covers 18 residues. The CDR3: CASSPIAVLRPASYEQYF. CDR3 nucleotide sequence: TGTGCCAGCAGCCCAATCGCCGTGTTGAGGCCAGCGTCCTACGAGCAGTACTTC.

The chain combines TRBV11-3 with TRBJ2-1; 10 nucleotides match TRBD2. Germline V gene lookup returns CDR1 SGHNT and CDR2 YENEEA. The V gene end was trimmed by 4 bases and the J gene end by 7 bases; junction bases not matched to a gene: 7. The length of the CDR3 is 15 residues. The CDR3 bases are TGTGCCAGCAGCTGCCCTAGCGGGAGTCCGAATGAGCAGTTCTTC. As protein: CASSCPSGSPNEQFF.

V usage is TRBV7-2 and J usage is TRBJ2-3; TRBD2 matches at 13 bases. Trimming removed 1 base from V and 3 bases from J; junction bases left unmatched: 4. Germline V gives CDR1 SGHTA, CDR2 FQGNSA. There are 17 residues in the CDR3. For the CDR3, the DNA is TGTGCCAGCAGCTTAGGTGAGACTAGCGGGAGGACAGATACGCAGTATTTT. Translation gives CASSLGETSGRTDTQYF.

The chain is built from TRBV4-2 and TRBJ2-2, with D possibly matching TRBD1 (5 bases). Germline V gene sequence: CDR1 LGHNA, CDR2 YNFKEQ. The CDR3 sequence is 15 residues long. Between the trimmed V and J ends, which lost 5 bases and 6 bases, there was a span of 16 bases. In DNA form, the CDR3 reads TGTGCCAGCAGCTTTGGACAACTGAAACCCGGGGAGCTGTTTTTT. Encoded protein: CASSFGQLKPGELFF.

The chain is built from TRBV27 and TRBJ1-2, with D possibly being TRBD1 (6 bases). The CDR3 is made up of 15 amino acids. Germline V gives CDR1 MNHEY, CDR2 SMNVEV (reference sequence). Between the trimmed V and J ends, which lost 7 bases and 8 bases, there was a span of 23 bases. CDR3 region: CASTNRTARIRGYTF. CDR3 coding DNA: TGTGCCAGCACCAACCGGACAGCTAGAATCAGGGGCTACACCTTC.

The rearrangement links TRBV19 to TRBJ2-1; D is unclear. V was clipped by 1 base and J by 5 bases, with 9 bases between them. CDR1 and CDR2 (germline): LNHDA, SQIVND (reference sequence). The CDR3 runs to 14 residues. The CDR3 protein is CASSIGGQNNEQFF. In DNA, the CDR3 is TGTGCCAGTAGTATAGGAGGTCAGAACAATGAGCAGTTCTTC.

This clone was detected once. V is TRBV5-5 and J is TRBJ1-2, with no clear D. Germline CDR1 SGHKS, CDR2 YYEKEE (reference sequence). V lost 2 bases and J lost 7, with 21 bases in between. The length of the CDR3 is 16 residues. The CDR3 protein is CASSLGRWREASGYTF. The CDR3 DNA reads TGTGCCAGCAGCTTAGGCAGGTGGAGGGAGGCTAGTGGCTACACCTTC. The full variable domain, completed using reference TRBV5-5 and TRBJ1-2, is DAGVTQSPTHLIKTRGQQVTLRCSPISGHKSVSWYQQVLGQGPQFIFQYYEKEERGRGNFPDRFSARQFPNYSSELNVNALLLGDSALYLCASSLGRWREASGYTFGSGTRLTVV.

The chain recombines TRBV30 with TRBJ2-6, with TRBD1 matching 9 bases. Germline-derived CDR1 and CDR2 are GTSNPN and SVGIG (reference sequence). V lost 3 bases, J lost 0 bases, and 24 bases stayed unmatched. There are 23 residues in the CDR3. CDR3 coding DNA: TGTGCCTGGAGGGCCGCGGGACAGGGTGATGCCCAGTCCCATAGCTCTGGGGCCAACGTCCTGACTTTC. Amino acids: CAWRAAGQGDAQSHSSGANVLTF.

V gene TRBV18 combines with J gene TRBJ2-2, with 9 bases aligning to TRBD1. The ends lost 4 bases at V and 2 bases at J; junction bases unmatched: 2. Germline CDR1 KGHSH, CDR2 LQKENI. The CDR3 loop spans 15 amino acids. The CDR3 coding sequence is TGTGCCAGCTCACGGGACAGGGCCAACACCGGGGAGCTGTTTTTT. It yields the protein CASSRDRANTGELFF.

This clone appeared a few times. The chain has TRBV5-6 and TRBJ2-6; TRBD2 matches 7 bases. Germline V gives CDR1 SGHDT, CDR2 YYEEEE. The length of the CDR3 is 17 residues. V lost 2 bases to trimming and J lost 2 bases; unmatched junction nucleotides: 7. As DNA, the CDR3 is TGTGCCAGCAGCTTAGGGTGGGAGGGCCCTGGGGCCAACGTCCTGACTTTC. This sequence encodes CASSLGWEGPGANVLTF. Looking up the rest from reference TRBV5-6 and TRBJ2-6 gives the full variable domain: DAGVTQSPTHLIKTRGQQVTLRCSPKSGHDTVSWYQQALGQGPQFIFQYYEEEERQRGNFPDRFSGHQFPNYSSELNVNALLLGDSALYLCASSLGWEGPGANVLTFGAGSRLTVL.

This chain links TRBV10-3 with TRBJ2-1; 10 nucleotides line up with TRBD2. Germline CDR1 is ENHRY and CDR2 is SYGVKD. There are 15 residues in the CDR3. V lost 6 bases and J lost 8; bases outside the gene matches: 10. The CDR3 nucleotides are TGTGCCATCAGGGCCCTAGCGGGAGCAAGAGATGAGCAGTTCTTC. Translation gives CAIRALAGARDEQFF.

The V and J genes are TRBV4-3 and TRBJ1-2; 7 bases map to TRBD1. Germline V lookup: CDR1 LGHNA, CDR2 YSLEER. The CDR3 sequence is 17 residues long. Unmatched junction bases numbered 16, after V lost 5 bases and J lost 4 bases. DNA for the CDR3: TGCGCCAGCAGCGGCGCTCTCGTGAGGGGGCCCGTCTATGGCTACACCTTC. Its translation: CASSGALVRGPVYGYTF.

CDR3: CASSSPGRTEAFF. CDR3 nucleotide sequence: TGTGCCAGCAGTTCCCCAGGGAGGACTGAAGCTTTCTTT. The rearrangement links TRBV27 to TRBJ1-1; tentative D call: TRBD1 (5 bases). Germline-derived CDR1 and CDR2 are MNHEY and SMNVEV (reference sequence). This CDR3 contains 13 residues. Trimming left V 4 bases short and J 5 bases short, with 11 bases between.

This chain uses TRBV28 with TRBJ2-2; maybe TRBD1 (5 bases). The CDR3 length is 17 residues. V lost 4 bases to trimming and J lost 3 bases, with 18 bases between them. Germline-derived CDR1 and CDR2 are MDHEN and SYDVKM. DNA for the CDR3: TGTGCCAGCAGTTCCTTGGGGCAACTCTATTACACCGGGGAGCTGTTTTTT. The encoded protein is CASSSLGQLYYTGELFF.

The gene calls are TRBV6-5 and TRBJ2-7; no clear D gene. CDR1 and CDR2 from the germline V gene are MNHEY and SVGAGI. Trimming shortened V by 0 bases and J by 3 bases, and 12 bases separated the two germline ends. CDR3 length equals 15 residues. CDR3 region: CASSYSSKRNYEQYF. The CDR3 DNA sequence: TGTGCCAGCAGTTACTCGTCGAAGAGAAACTACGAGCAGTACTTC.

The V and J genes are TRBV15 and TRBJ1-5; the D is unclear. The CDR3 covers 17 residues. CDR1 LNHNV and CDR2 YYDKDF come from the germline V gene (reference sequence). Trimming removed 2 bases at V and 7 bases at J, with 21 bases between. The CDR3 nucleotides are TGTGCCACCAGCAGATATACGGTCGAATCCGGGAGCCAGCCCCAGCATTTT. Translation gives CATSRYTVESGSQPQHF. Drawing the rest from reference TRBV15 and TRBJ1-5, the complete variable domain is DAMVIQNPRYQVTQFGKPVTLSCSQTLNHNVMYWYQQKSSQAPKLLFHYYDKDFNNEADTPDNFQSRRPNTSFCFLDIRSPGLGDTAMYLCATSRYTVESGSQPQHFGDGTRLSIL.

This rearrangement joins TRBV6-6 to TRBJ2-7, with 10 bases lining up with TRBD2. CDR3 length: 14 amino acids. In germline, CDR1 is MNHNY, CDR2 SVGAGI (reference sequence). J gave up 4 bases and V 5 bases, and 5 bases lay outside the gene matches. CDR3 sequence reads: CASSQQREGYEQYF. For the CDR3, the DNA is TGTGCCAGCAGTCAGCAGCGGGAGGGGTACGAGCAGTACTTC.

V usage is TRBV4-3 and J usage is TRBJ2-4; 7 nucleotides match TRBD2. Germline trimming cut 1 base from V and 0 bases from J; bases unmatched to any gene: 3. The CDR3 runs to 16 residues. Germline values: CDR1 LGHNA, CDR2 YSLEER. CDR3 residues: CASSQVWGGAKNIQYF. DNA for the CDR3: TGCGCCAGCAGCCAAGTGTGGGGGGGAGCCAAAAACATTCAGTACTTC.

In its sample, this clone was seen once. The chain combines TRBV11-2 with TRBJ2-4; D is perhaps TRBD1 (5 bases). Germline V gene lookup returns CDR1 SGHAT and CDR2 FQNNGV. The V gene lost 1 base and the J gene lost 3 bases, with 7 bases spanning the gap. This CDR3 has 14 residues. CDR3 protein: CASSLGQGKNIQYF. CDR3 DNA: TGTGCCAGCAGCTTAGGCCAGGGCAAAAACATTCAGTACTTC. The complete variable domain, with remaining parts taken from reference TRBV11-2 and TRBJ2-4, reads EAGVAQSPRYKIIEKRQSVAFWCNPISGHATLYWYQQILGQGPKLLIQFQNNGVVDDSQLPKDRFSAERLKGVDSTLKIQPAKLEDSAVYLCASSLGQGKNIQYFGAGTRLSVL.